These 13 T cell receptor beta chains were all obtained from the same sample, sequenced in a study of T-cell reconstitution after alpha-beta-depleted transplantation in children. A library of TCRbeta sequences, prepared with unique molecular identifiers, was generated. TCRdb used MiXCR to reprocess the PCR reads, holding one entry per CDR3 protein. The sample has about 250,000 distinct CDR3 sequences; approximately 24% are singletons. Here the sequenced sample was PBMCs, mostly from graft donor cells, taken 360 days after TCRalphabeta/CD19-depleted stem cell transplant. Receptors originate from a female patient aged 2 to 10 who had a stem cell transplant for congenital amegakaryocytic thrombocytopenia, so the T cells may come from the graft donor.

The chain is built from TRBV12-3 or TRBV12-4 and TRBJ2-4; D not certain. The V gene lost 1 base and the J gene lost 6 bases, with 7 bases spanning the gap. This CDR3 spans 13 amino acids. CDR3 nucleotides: TGTGCCAGCAGTTTAGGACTGTTAAACATTCAGTACTTC. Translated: CASSLGLLNIQYF.

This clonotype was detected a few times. The CDR3, as DNA: TGTGCCAGCAGCAGAAAGGGAGAGAACACTGAAGCTTTCTTT. Its protein is CASSRKGENTEAFF. V and J are TRBV12-3 or TRBV12-4 and TRBJ1-1; D call uncertain. Trimming took 6 bases from V and 1 from J, leaving 12 bases between them. CDR3 length: 14 amino acids.

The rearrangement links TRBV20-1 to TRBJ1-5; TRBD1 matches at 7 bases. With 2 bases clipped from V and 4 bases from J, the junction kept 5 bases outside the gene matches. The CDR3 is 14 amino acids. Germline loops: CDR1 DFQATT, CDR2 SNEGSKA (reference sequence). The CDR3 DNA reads TGCAGTGCTAGAAAACAGGGGAGGAATCAGCCCCAGCATTTT. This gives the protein CSARKQGRNQPQHF.

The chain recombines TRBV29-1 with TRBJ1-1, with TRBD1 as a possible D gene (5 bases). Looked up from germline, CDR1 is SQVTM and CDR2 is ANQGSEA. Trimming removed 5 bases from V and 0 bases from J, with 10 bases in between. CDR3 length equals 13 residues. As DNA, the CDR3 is TGCAGCGTTCGACAGTTTATGAACACTGAAGCTTTCTTT. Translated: CSVRQFMNTEAFF. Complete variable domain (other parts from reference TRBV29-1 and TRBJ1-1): SAVISQKPSRDICQRGTSLTIQCQVDSQVTMMFWYRQQPGQSLTLIATANQGSEATYESGFVIDKFPISRPNLTFSTLTVSNMSPEDSSIYLCSVRQFMNTEAFFGQGTRLTVV.

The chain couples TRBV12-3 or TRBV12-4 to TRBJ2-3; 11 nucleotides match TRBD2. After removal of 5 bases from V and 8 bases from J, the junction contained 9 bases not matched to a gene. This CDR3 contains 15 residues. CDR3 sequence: CASSPLAGGQGTQYF. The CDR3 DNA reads TGTGCCAGCAGTCCCTTAGCGGGGGGGCAAGGTACGCAGTATTTT.

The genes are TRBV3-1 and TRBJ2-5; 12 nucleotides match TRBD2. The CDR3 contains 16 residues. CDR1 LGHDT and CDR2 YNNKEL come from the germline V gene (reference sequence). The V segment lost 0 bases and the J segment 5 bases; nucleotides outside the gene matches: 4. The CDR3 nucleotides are TGTGCCAGCAGCCAAGATACTAGCGGGGGGTGGGAGACCCAGTACTTC. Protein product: CASSQDTSGGWETQYF.

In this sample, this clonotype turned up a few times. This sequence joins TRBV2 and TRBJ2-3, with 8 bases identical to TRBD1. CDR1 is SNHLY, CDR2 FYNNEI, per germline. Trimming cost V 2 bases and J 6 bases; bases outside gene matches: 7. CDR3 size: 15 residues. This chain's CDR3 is CASSELSQGADTQYF. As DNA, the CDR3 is TGTGCCAGCAGTGAACTGTCTCAGGGGGCGGATACGCAGTATTTT.

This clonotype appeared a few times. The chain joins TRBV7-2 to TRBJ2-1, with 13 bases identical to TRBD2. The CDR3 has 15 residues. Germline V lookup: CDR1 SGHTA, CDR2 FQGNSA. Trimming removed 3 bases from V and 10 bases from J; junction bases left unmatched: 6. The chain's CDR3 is CASSFSLAGGREQFF. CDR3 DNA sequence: TGTGCCAGCAGCTTTTCACTAGCGGGGGGGCGGGAGCAGTTCTTC.

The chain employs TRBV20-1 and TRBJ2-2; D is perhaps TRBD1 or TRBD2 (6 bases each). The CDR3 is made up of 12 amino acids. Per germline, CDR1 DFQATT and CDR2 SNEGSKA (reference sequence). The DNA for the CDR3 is TGCGGGGGGCGGGCATCCACCGGGGAGCTGTTTTTT. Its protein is CGGRASTGELFF.

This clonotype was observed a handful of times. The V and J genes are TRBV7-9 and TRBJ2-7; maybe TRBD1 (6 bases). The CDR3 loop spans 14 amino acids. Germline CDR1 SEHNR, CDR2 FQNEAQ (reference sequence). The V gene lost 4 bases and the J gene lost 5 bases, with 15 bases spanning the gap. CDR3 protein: CASSWFQGFHEQYF. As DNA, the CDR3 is TGTGCCAGCAGCTGGTTTCAGGGGTTCCACGAGCAGTACTTC.

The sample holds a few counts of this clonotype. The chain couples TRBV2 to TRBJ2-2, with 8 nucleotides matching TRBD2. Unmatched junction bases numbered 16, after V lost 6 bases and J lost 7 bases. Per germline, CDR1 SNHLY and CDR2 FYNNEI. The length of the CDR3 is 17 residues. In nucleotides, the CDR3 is TGTGCCAGCAGCGAAATTGATCCGGGACTAGACCTCGGGGAGCTGTTTTTT. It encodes CASSEIDPGLDLGELFF.

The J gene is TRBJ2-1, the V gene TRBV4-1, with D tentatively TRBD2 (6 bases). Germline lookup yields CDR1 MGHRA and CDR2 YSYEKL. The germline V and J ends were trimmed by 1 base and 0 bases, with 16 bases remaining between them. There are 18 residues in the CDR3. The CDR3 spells CASSQGLTGTYSYNEQFF. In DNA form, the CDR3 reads TGCGCCAGCAGCCAAGGCTTGACCGGGACTTACTCCTACAATGAGCAGTTCTTC.

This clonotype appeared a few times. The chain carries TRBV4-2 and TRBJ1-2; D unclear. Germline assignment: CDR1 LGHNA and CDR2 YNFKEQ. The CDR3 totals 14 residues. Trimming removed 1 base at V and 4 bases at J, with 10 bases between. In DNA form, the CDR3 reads TGTGCCAGCAGCCAAGGTCACCTCCTCTATGGCTACACCTTC. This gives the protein CASSQGHLLYGYTF.